This T cell receptor (beta chain) was sequenced during a study of blood T cell repertoires in COVID-19. Background on the study: In each case, the material was cDNA or gDNA derived from T cells, B-cell-depleted T cells, or PBMCs.

This clone was picked up a small number of times. Sequencing used immunoSEQ multiplex PCR; TCRdb keeps in-frame clones, though not all of them. The data hold 200,000 or so clones, with 88% observed a single time. Participants reported their clinical history, and cohort assignment relied on those reports. CDR1 SGHTA and CDR2 FQGTGA come from the germline V gene. Trimming took off 2 bases at V and 0 bases at J, with 10 bases between the two ends. The CDR3 is 16 amino acids. The chain carries TRBV7-3 and TRBJ2-2; D uncertain. The source of this sequence is a woman in her 30s who had recovered from COVID-19. Sequencing was carried out using PBMCs or T cells enriched from blood (not recorded which). As DNA, the CDR3 is TGTGCCAGCAGCTTATATCCAGGAACGAACACCGGGGAGCTGTTTTTT. Amino acid sequence: CASSLYPGTNTGELFF. The full variable domain, completed using reference TRBV7-3 and TRBJ2-2, is GAGVSQTPSNKVTEKGKYVELRCDPISGHTALYWYRQSLGQGPEFLIYFQGTGAADDSGLPNDRFFAVRPEGSVSTLKIQRTERGDSAVYLCASSLYPGTNTGELFFGEGSRLTVL.